This TCR beta chain was sequenced during a study of metastatic and nonmetastatic thyroid tumors. Across the study: Repertoires from malignant and benign thyroid patients were compared across blood and tumor or nodule tissue. Notes on the study in general: TCR beta diversity was reportedly significantly higher in malignant thyroid tumors than benign nodules, in blood and tumor.

Thyroid surgery had not been preceded by any treatment in any patient. This clone was seen many times. Its antigen remains unknown. Other DNA sequences in the same sample also yield this CDR3. The germline V gene has CDR1 DFQATT and CDR2 SNEGSKA (reference sequence). V was trimmed by 1 base and J by 4 bases, leaving 8 bases between them. This CDR3 is 13 amino acids long. How the authors handled the data: Construction of a distant-metastasis classifier for papillary thyroid cancer relied on CDR3 differences across clinicopathological groups. TCRdb re-analyzed the PCR reads through MiXCR. The V and J calls come from TCRdb's annotation, not from the publication. The data show some 86,000 clones, around 13% seen once.

The chain has TRBV20-1 and TRBJ1-5; D may be TRBD1 (5 bases). The TCR comes from a female donor with papillary thyroid cancer or a benign thyroid nodule (not recorded which). Some clones in this sample may be carry-over from other donors' samples. The sequencing input was tumor tissue. The CDR3 here is CSARVTENQPQHF. For the CDR3, the DNA is TGCAGTGCTAGAGTGACAGAAAATCAGCCCCAGCATTTT.